Included here is one T cell receptor beta chain sequence, with context. These data belong to a study of human T cells and chemical hapten exposure. Time point in this sample: healthy volunteer bleed at 2 weeks. Total RNA was extracted from unfractionated whole blood. Germline-derived CDR1 and CDR2 are SQVTM and ANQGSEA. The CDR3 loop spans 12 amino acids. The V end was cut by 2 bases, the J end by 6 bases, with 10 bases between. Methods used by the authors: Across samples, TCR counts had a median of about 100,000 and ranged from about 23,224 to 690,600. In TCRdb, the RACE reads were re-called with MiXCR into one record per CDR3 protein. Clone size and V and J calls follow TCRdb, not the original study. The sample gives around 31,000 distinct CDR3 sequences, nearly 7.5% of which show up once; under 10% is in the top ten.

The sequenced sample was whole blood. V and J are TRBV29-1 and TRBJ1-2; TRBD1 is a possible D gene (6 bases). This receptor was taken from a human donor in good health. Some clones in this sample may be carry-over from other donors' samples. The CDR3 sequence: CSVERPGDGYTF. CDR3 nucleotides: TGCAGCGTTGAAAGGCCAGGGGATGGCTACACCTTC.